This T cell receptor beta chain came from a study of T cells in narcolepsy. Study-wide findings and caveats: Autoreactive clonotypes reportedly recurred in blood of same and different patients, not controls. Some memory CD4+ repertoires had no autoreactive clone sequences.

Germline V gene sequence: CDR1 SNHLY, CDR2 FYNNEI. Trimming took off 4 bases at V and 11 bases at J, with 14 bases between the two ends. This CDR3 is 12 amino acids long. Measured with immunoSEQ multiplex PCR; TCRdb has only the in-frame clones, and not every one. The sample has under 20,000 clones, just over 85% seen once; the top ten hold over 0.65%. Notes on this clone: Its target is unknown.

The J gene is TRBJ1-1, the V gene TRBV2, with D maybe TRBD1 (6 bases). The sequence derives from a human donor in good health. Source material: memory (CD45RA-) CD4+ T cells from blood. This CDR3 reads CASSVLGGAAFF. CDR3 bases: TGTGCCAGCAGTGTCTTGGGGGGCGCGGCTTTCTTT. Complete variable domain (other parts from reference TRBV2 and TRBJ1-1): EPEVTQTPSHQVTQMGQEVILRCVPISNHLYFYWYRQILGQKVEFLVSFYNNEISEKSEIFDDQFSVERPDGSNFTLKIRSTKLEDSAMYFCASSVLGGAAFFGQGTRLTVV.